This record looks at one T cell receptor (beta chain) sequence and its context. Its antigen is unknown. This specimen comes from a study of persistence of HIV-infected CD4 T cells. General study findings and limits: Compared with CD3/CD28-stimulated cells, CMV- and Gag-responding cells showed lower TCRbeta richness.

Germline V gene data show CDR1 as ENHRY and CDR2 as SYGVKD. The CDR3 is 13 amino acids. V lost 3 bases and J 8 bases, leaving 12 bases between the germline ends. Nonspecific anti-CD3/anti-CD28 bead stimulation represents the broad CD4+ T cell repertoire. Sorting of responding CD4+ T cells relied on upregulated CD40 ligand together with CD69. Suppressive ART was started during chronic HIV-1 infection in these adults. Plasma HIV-1 RNA stayed below 50 copies/mL for at least 4 years. This was the immunoSEQ version 4 assay in survey mode. Template was genomic DNA at roughly 9.6 ng/uL, with up to roughly 1 ug used per sample. Profiling relied on immunoSEQ multiplex PCR, and the TCRdb table lists in-frame clones only, not all of them. The sample carries some 40,000 clones, approximately 93% recorded once.

The gene calls are TRBV10-3 and TRBJ2-3, with D unresolved. The sequence was collected from an adult man with HIV who was CMV-seropositive. The source was CD4+ T cells sorted from PBMCs after approximately 20-hour stimulation, collected from a patient who received antiretroviral therapy. CDR3 sequence: CAISESPDGTQYF. Here the CDR3 DNA reads TGTGCCATCAGTGAATCTCCCGACGGTACGCAGTATTTT.